This TCR beta chain was sequenced in a study of beta chain features in type 1 diabetes. The entirety of the isolated RNA underwent reverse transcription, so expressed TCRB transcripts were sequenced. Only in-frame clones appear in the TCRdb table, and some are missing; sequencing was by immunoSEQ multiplex PCR. The profile shows 140,000 to 150,000 clones, approximately 52% of them singletons. The germline V gene has CDR1 LGHNA and CDR2 YNFKEQ. Trimming stripped 4 bases from V and 5 bases from J, with 14 bases between. The CDR3 length is 14 residues. This clone was recorded a few times. The clonotype was recovered from a man between 18 and 35 years old in good health. Sequencing input: Tregs from blood. The rearrangement uses TRBV4-2 and TRBJ2-5; TRBD1 is a possible D gene (5 bases). The CDR3 loop reads CASSPRQPAETQYF. The CDR3 bases are TGTGCCAGCAGCCCCCGACAGCCAGCGGAGACCCAGTACTTC.